The 6 T cell receptor beta chains below all came from one sample that was sequenced in a study of blood T cells in healthy people across ages. Next came a second PCR, run for roughly 6 to 11 cycles, which used a sample-barcoded 5' primer along with a J-beta primer mix. TCRdb reprocessed the 5' RACE reads with MiXCR, giving one entry per CDR3 protein. The sample lists roughly 730,000 distinct CDR3 sequences, 45% to 70% occurring once. Sequences were obtained from blood. The receptors come from a man in his forties in good health.

On this clonotype itself: Possible read error: a much larger clone is one base away. The V call is TRBV20-1, the J call TRBJ2-5; tentatively, D is TRBD2 (6 bases). Trimming removed 1 base at V and 2 bases at J, with 17 bases between. Looked up from germline, CDR1 is DFQATT and CDR2 is SNEGSKA (reference sequence). The CDR3 runs 16 residues. The CDR3 is CSARVPLGGNQETQYF. The CDR3 bases are TGCAGTGCTAGAGTCCCACTTGGGGGGAATCAAGAGACCCAGTACTTC.

This clonotype has a single count. J is TRBJ2-4 and V is TRBV18, with 7 bases matching TRBD1. TRBJ2-5 explains the end of the DNA better; the J call may be wrong. The CDR3 has 15 residues. Germline CDR1 is KGHSH and CDR2 is LQKENI. This CDR3 is CASSPPGDRQETQYF. CDR3 nucleotides: TGTGCCAGCTCACCACCGGGGGACAGACAAGAGACCCAGTACTTC.

This clonotype was seen a handful of times. The chain has TRBV7-2 and TRBJ2-5; unclear D gene. The CDR3 totals 15 residues. The V gene lost 4 bases and the J gene lost 2 bases, with 14 bases spanning the gap. CDR1 SGHTA and CDR2 FQGNSA come from the germline V gene. The CDR3 loop is CASSSYSADQETQYF. DNA of the CDR3: TGTGCCAGCAGCTCCTACTCTGCGGATCAAGAGACCCAGTACTTC.

The chain has TRBV20-1 and TRBJ2-1, with D hard to call. With 1 base removed from V and 9 bases from J, the gap between germline ends came to 10 bases. There are 12 residues in the CDR3. Germline V gene lookup returns CDR1 DFQATT and CDR2 SNEGSKA (reference sequence). CDR3 amino acids: CSARVRGGEQFF. The CDR3 DNA reads TGCAGTGCTAGAGTCAGAGGTGGTGAGCAGTTCTTC.

This chain's CDR3 is CASSQELAGGASTDTQYF. The CDR3 region has the DNA TGTGCCAGCAGCCAAGAACTAGCGGGGGGCGCGAGCACAGATACGCAGTATTTT. The V gene is TRBV4-2, the J gene TRBJ2-3; 12 bases are shared with TRBD2. CDR1 and CDR2 from the germline V gene are LGHNA and YNFKEQ. There are 18 residues in the CDR3. Trimming at V came to 0 bases and at J to 0 bases, leaving 4 bases not matched to a gene.

This clonotype was seen only a few times. This sequence joins TRBV20-1 and TRBJ2-5, with no clear D. This CDR3 comprises 10 residues. Germline V gives CDR1 DFQATT, CDR2 SNEGSKA (reference sequence). V dropped 5 bases and J dropped 4 bases, with 5 bases sitting between them. The CDR3 loop reads CSAPRETQYF. DNA for the CDR3: TGCAGTGCTCCGAGAGAGACCCAGTACTTC.